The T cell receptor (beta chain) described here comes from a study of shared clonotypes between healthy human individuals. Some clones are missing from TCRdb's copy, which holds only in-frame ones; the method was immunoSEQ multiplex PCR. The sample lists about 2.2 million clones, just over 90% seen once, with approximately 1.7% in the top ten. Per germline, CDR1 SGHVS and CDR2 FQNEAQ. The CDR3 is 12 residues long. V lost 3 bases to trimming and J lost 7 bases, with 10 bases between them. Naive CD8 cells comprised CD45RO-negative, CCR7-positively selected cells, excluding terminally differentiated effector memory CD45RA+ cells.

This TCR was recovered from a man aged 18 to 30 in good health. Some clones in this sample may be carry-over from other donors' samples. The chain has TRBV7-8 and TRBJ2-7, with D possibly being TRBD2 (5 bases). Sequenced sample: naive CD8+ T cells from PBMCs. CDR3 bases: TGTGCCAGCAGCTTGGACGGGAAAGAGCAGTACTTC. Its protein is CASSLDGKEQYF.